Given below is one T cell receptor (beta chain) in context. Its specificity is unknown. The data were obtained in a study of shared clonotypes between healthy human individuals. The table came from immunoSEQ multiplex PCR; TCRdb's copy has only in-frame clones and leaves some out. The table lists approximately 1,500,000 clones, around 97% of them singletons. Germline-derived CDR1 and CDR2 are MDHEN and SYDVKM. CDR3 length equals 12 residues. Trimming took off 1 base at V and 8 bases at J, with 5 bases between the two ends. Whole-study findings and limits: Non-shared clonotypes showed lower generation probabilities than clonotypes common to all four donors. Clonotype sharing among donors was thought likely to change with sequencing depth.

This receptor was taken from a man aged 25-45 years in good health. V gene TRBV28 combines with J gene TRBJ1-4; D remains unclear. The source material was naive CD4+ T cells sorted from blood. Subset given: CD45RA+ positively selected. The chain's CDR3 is CASSLFGEKLFF. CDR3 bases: TGTGCCAGCAGTTTATTCGGAGAAAAACTGTTTTTT.